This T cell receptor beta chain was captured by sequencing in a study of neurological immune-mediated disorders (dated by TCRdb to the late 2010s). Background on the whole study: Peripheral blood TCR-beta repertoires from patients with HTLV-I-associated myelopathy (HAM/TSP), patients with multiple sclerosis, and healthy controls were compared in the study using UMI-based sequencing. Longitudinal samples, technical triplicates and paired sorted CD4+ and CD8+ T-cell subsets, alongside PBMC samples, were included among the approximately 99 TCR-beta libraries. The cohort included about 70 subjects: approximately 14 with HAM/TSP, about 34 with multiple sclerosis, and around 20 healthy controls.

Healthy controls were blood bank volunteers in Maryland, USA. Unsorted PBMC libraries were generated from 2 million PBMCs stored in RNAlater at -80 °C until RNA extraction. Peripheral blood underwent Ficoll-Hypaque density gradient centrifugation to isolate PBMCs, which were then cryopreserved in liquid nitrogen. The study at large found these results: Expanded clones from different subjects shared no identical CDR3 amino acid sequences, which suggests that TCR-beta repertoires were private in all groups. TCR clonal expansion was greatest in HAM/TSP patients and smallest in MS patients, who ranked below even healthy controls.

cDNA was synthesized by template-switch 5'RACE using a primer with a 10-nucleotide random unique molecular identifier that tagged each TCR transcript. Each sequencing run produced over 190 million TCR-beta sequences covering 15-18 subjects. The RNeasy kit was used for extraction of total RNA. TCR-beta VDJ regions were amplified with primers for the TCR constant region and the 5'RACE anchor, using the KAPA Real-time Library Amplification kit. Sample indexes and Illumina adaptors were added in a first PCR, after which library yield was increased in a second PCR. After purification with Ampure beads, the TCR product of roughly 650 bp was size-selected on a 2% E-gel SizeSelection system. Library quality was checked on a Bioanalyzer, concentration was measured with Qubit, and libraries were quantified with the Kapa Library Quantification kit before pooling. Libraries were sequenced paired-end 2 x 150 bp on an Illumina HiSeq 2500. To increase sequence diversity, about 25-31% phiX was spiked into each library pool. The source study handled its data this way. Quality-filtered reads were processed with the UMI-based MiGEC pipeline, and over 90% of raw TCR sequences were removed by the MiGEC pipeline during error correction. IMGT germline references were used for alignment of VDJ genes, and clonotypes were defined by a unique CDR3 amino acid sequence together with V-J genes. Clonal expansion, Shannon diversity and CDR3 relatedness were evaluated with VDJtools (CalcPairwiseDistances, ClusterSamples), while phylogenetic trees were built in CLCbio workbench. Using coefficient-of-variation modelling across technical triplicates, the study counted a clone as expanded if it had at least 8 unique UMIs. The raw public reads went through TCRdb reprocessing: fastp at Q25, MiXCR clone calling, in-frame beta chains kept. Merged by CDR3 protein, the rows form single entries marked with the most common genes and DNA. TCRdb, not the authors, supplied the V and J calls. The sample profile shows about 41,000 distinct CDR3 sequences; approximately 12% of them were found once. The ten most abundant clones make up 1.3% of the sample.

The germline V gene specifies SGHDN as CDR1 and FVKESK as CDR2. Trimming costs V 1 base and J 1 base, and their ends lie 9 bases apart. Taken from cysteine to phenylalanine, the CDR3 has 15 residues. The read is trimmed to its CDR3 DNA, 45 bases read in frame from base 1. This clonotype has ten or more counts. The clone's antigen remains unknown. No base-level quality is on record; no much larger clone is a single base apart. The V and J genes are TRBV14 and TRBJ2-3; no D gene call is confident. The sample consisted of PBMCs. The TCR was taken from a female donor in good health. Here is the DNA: TGTGCCAGCAGCCAAGGGGATTTTGGCACAGATACGCAGTATTTT. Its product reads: CASSQGDFGTDTQYF. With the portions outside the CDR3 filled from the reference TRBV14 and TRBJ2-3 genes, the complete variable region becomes EAGVTQFPSHSVIEKGQTVTLRCDPISGHDNLYWYRRVMGKEIKFLLHFVKESKQDESGMPNNRFLAERTGGTYSTLKVQPAELEDSGVYFCASSQGDFGTDTQYFGPGTRLTVL.